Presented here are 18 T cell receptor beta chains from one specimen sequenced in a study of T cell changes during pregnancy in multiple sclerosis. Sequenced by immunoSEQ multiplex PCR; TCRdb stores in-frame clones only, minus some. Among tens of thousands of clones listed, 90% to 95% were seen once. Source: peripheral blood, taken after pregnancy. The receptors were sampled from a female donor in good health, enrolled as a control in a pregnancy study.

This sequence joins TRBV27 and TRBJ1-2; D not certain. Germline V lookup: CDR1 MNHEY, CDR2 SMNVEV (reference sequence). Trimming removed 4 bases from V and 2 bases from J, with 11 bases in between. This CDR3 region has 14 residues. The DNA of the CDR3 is TGTGCCAGCAGTTCCCGGCTGACAAACTATGGCTACACCTTC. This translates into CASSSRLTNYGYTF.

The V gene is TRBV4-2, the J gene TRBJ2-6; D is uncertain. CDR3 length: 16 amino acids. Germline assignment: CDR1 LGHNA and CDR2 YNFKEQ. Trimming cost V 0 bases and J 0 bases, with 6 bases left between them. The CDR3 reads CASSQEGASGANVLTF. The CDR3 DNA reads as TGTGCCAGCAGCCAAGAGGGCGCCTCTGGGGCCAACGTCCTGACTTTC.

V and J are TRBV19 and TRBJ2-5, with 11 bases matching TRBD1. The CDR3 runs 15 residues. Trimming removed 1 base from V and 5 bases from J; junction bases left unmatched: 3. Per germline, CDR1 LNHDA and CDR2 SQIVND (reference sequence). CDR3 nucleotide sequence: TGTGCCAGTAGTATAGTTGGGACAGGGGGTGAGACCCAGTACTTC. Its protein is CASSIVGTGGETQYF. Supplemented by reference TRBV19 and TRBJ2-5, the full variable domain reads DGGITQSPKYLFRKEGQNVTLSCEQNLNHDAMYWYRQDPGQGLRLIYYSQIVNDFQKGDIAEGYSVSREKKESFPLTVTSAQKNPTAFYLCASSIVGTGGETQYFGPGTRLLVL.

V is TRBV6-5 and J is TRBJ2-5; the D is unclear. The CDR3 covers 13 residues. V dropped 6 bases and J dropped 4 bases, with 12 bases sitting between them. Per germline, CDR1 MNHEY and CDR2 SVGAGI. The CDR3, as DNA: TGTGCCAGCAGACCTAATCTAGGAGAGACCCAGTACTTC. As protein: CASRPNLGETQYF.

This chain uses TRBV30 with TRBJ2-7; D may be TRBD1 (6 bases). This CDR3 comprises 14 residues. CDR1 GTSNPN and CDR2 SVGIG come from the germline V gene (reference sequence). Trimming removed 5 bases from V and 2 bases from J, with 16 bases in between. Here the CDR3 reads CAWDSGTRTYEQYF. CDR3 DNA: TGTGCCTGGGATTCCGGGACAAGGACCTACGAGCAGTACTTC.

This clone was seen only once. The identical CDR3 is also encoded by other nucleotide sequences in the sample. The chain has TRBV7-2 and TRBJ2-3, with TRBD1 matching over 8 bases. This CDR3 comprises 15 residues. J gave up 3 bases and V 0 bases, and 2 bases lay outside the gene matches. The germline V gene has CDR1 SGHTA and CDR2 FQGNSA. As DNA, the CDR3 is TGTGCCAGCAGCTTAGCTGGACAGGGAACAGATACGCAGTATTTT. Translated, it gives CASSLAGQGTDTQYF.

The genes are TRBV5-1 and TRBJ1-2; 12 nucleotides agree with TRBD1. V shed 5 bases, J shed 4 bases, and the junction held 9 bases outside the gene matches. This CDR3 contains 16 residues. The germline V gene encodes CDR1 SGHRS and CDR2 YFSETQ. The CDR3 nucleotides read TGCGCCAGCAGACCCCAGGGACAGGGGGCAATCTATGGCTACACCTTC. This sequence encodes CASRPQGQGAIYGYTF.

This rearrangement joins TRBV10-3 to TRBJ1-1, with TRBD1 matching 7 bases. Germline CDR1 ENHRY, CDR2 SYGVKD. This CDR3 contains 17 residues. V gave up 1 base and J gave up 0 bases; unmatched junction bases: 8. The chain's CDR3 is CAISEYSGGVMNTEAFF. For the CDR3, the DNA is TGTGCCATCAGTGAGTACTCAGGGGGTGTCATGAACACTGAAGCTTTCTTT.

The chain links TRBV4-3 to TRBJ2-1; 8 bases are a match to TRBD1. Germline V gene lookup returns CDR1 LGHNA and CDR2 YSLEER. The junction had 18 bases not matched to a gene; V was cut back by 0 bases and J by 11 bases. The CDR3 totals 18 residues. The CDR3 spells CASSQELGWGPRQGQQFF. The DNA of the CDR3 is TGCGCCAGCAGCCAAGAGCTCGGATGGGGCCCTAGACAGGGGCAGCAGTTCTTC.

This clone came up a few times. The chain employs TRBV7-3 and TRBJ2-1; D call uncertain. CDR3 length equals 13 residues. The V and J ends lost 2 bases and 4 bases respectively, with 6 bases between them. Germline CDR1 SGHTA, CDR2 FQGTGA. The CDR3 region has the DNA TGTGCCAGCAGCTTAGAACAGTACAATGAGCAGTTCTTC. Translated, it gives CASSLEQYNEQFF. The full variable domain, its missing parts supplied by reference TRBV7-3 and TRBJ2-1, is GAGVSQTPSNKVTEKGKYVELRCDPISGHTALYWYRQSLGQGPEFLIYFQGTGAADDSGLPNDRFFAVRPEGSVSTLKIQRTERGDSAVYLCASSLEQYNEQFFGPGTRLTVL.

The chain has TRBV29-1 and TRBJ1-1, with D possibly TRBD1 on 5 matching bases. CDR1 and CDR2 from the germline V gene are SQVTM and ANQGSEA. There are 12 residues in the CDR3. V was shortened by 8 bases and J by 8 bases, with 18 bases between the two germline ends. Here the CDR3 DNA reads TGCAGCACTCCAGGGTATATGTCCGAAGCTTTCTTT. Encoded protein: CSTPGYMSEAFF.

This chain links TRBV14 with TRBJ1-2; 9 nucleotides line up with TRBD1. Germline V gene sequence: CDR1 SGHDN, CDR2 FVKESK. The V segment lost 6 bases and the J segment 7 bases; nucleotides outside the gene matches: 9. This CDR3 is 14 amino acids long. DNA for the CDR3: TGTGCCAGCAGGCGAACCGGGACAGGGAGTGGCTACACCTTC. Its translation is CASRRTGTGSGYTF. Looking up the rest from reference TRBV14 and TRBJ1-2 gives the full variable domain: EAGVTQFPSHSVIEKGQTVTLRCDPISGHDNLYWYRRVMGKEIKFLLHFVKESKQDESGMPNNRFLAERTGGTYSTLKVQPAELEDSGVYFCASRRTGTGSGYTFGSGTRLTVV.

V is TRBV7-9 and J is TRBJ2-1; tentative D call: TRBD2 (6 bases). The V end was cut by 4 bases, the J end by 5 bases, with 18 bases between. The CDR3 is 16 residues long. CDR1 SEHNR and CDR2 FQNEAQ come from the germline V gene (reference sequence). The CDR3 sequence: CASSSPREFRNNEQFF. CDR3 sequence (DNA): TGTGCCAGCAGCTCCCCCCGGGAGTTCCGAAACAATGAGCAGTTCTTC.

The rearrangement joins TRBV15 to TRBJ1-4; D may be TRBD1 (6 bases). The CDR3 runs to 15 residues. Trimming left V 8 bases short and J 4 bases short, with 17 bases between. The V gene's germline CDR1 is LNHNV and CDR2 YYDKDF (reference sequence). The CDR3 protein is CATLHRAGINEKLFF. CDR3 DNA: TGTGCCACCCTTCACAGGGCAGGGATTAATGAAAAACTGTTTTTT. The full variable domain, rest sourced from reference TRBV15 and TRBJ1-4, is DAMVIQNPRYQVTQFGKPVTLSCSQTLNHNVMYWYQQKSSQAPKLLFHYYDKDFNNEADTPDNFQSRRPNTSFCFLDIRSPGLGDTAMYLCATLHRAGINEKLFFGSGTQLSVL.

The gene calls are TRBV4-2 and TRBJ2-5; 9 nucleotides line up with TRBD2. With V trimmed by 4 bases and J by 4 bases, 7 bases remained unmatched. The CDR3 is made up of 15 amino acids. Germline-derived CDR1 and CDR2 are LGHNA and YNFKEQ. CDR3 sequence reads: CASSRLAGERETQYF. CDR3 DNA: TGTGCCAGCAGCCGCTTAGCGGGGGAGCGAGAGACCCAGTACTTC.

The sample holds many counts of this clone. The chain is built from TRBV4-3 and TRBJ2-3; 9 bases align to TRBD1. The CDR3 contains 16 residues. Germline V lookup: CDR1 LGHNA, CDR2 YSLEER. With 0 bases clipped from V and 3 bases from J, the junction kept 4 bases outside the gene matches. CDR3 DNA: TGCGCCAGCAGCCAAGAGGACAGGGGATTAACAGATACGCAGTATTTT. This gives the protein CASSQEDRGLTDTQYF.

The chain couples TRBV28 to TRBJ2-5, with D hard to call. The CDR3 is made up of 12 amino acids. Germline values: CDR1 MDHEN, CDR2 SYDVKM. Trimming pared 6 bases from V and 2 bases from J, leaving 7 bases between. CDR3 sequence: CASSLLQETQYF. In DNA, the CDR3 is TGTGCCAGCAGCCTACTTCAAGAGACCCAGTACTTC.

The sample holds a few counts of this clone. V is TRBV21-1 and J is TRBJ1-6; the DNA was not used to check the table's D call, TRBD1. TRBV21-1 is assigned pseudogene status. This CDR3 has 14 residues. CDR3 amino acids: CASTGGTRDSPLHF. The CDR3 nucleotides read TGTGCCAGTACAGGGGGCACTCGGGATTCACCCCTCCACTTT.